These T cell receptor beta chains were read from a single sample in a study of blood T cell repertoires in COVID-19. The method was immunoSEQ multiplex PCR; TCRdb's version includes in-frame clones alone and lacks a portion of them. This table holds over 75,000 clones, roughly 83% found once. The sample was peripheral blood. Receptors were obtained from an elderly woman with active or convalescent COVID-19. The CDR3 runs from the conserved cysteine through the conserved F or W. Each record gives: D gene, clone size, V gene, J gene, CDR3 DNA, CDR3 protein. A D gene is named only where the DNA matches it firmly. Rows give clone size only sometimes, using once, few, many, or a class for an expanded clone.

d_call: .; clone_size: few; v_call: TRBV7-9; j_call: TRBJ1-6; cdr3_nt: TGTGCCAGCAGCTTAGACGGTAATTCACCCCTCCACTTT; cdr3_aa: CASSLDGNSPLHF
d_call: TRBD2; clone_size: .; v_call: TRBV5-1; j_call: TRBJ2-2; cdr3_nt: TGCGCCAGCAGCTTTGGACTAGCGGGAACCTCTACCGGGGAGCTGTTTTTT; cdr3_aa: CASSFGLAGTSTGELFF
d_call: .; clone_size: .; v_call: TRBV6-2/TRBV6-3; j_call: TRBJ1-3; cdr3_nt: TGTGCCAGCAGTCTGAGAAGGAGCTCTGGAAACACCATATATTTT; cdr3_aa: CASSLRRSSGNTIYF
d_call: .; clone_size: once; v_call: TRBV10-3; j_call: TRBJ1-1; cdr3_nt: TGTGCCATCAGTGGAAACAGGGTGGGGAACACTGAAGCTTTCTTT; cdr3_aa: CAISGNRVGNTEAFF
d_call: .; clone_size: .; v_call: TRBV4-3; j_call: TRBJ2-7; cdr3_nt: TGCGCCAGCAGCGCGGGGTCCATTCCCTACGAGCAGTACTTC; cdr3_aa: CASSAGSIPYEQYF
d_call: .; clone_size: .; v_call: TRBV4-3; j_call: TRBJ2-7; cdr3_nt: TGCGCCAGCAGCCAGGTCCCGGGACTTTACTACGAGCAGTACTTC; cdr3_aa: CASSQVPGLYYEQYF
d_call: TRBD2; clone_size: .; v_call: TRBV11-2; j_call: TRBJ2-3; cdr3_nt: TGTGCCAGCAGCTTAGCGGCCAGCGGGAGGCCAGATACGCAGTATTTT; cdr3_aa: CASSLAASGRPDTQYF
d_call: .; clone_size: .; v_call: TRBV2; j_call: TRBJ2-7; cdr3_nt: TGTGCCAGCAGGAAGGACAGATCCTACGAGCAGTACTTC; cdr3_aa: CASRKDRSYEQYF
d_call: .; clone_size: .; v_call: TRBV5-1; j_call: TRBJ1-1; cdr3_nt: TGCGCCAGCAGCTTGACAGCGAACACTGAAGCTTTCTTT; cdr3_aa: CASSLTANTEAFF
d_call: .; clone_size: .; v_call: TRBV28; j_call: TRBJ2-7; cdr3_nt: TGTGCCAGCCGGCGGGGAAAATCCTCCTACGAGCAGTACTTC; cdr3_aa: CASRRGKSSYEQYF
d_call: .; clone_size: .; v_call: TRBV30; j_call: TRBJ2-1; cdr3_nt: TGTGCCTGGAGTATAGGGTCTAGCGTTTTTGAGCAGTTCTTC; cdr3_aa: CAWSIGSSVFEQFF
d_call: TRBD1; clone_size: .; v_call: TRBV5-4; j_call: TRBJ2-3; cdr3_nt: TGTGCCAGCAGCCTACTGTGGGGGACAGGCGTAGATACGCAGTATTTT; cdr3_aa: CASSLLWGTGVDTQYF
d_call: TRBD1; clone_size: once; v_call: TRBV11-3; j_call: TRBJ2-7; cdr3_nt: TGTGCCAGCAGCCATCGTAGACAGGGGACCTCCTACGAGCAGTACTTC; cdr3_aa: CASSHRRQGTSYEQYF
d_call: TRBD2; clone_size: once; v_call: TRBV6-5; j_call: TRBJ2-7; cdr3_nt: TGTGCCAGCAGGGGAGGGGCGGCCAACGAGCAGTACTTC; cdr3_aa: CASRGGAANEQYF
d_call: .; clone_size: .; v_call: TRBV2; j_call: TRBJ1-5; cdr3_nt: TGTGCCAGCAGTGTAGGGGGGGGTAGGAGCAATCAGCCCCAGCATTTT; cdr3_aa: CASSVGGGRSNQPQHF
d_call: .; clone_size: .; v_call: TRBV19; j_call: TRBJ1-1; cdr3_nt: TGTGCCAGTAGTATAGTACAGACGAACACTGAAGCTTTCTTT; cdr3_aa: CASSIVQTNTEAFF
d_call: .; clone_size: .; v_call: TRBV10-1; j_call: TRBJ1-2; cdr3_nt: TGCGCCAGCTCCTCTAACTATGGCTACACCTTC; cdr3_aa: CASSSNYGYTF
d_call: .; clone_size: .; v_call: TRBV4-1; j_call: TRBJ2-7; cdr3_nt: TGCGCCAGCATGCCCGAAGCCAGCAGGGGACACGAGCAGTACTTC; cdr3_aa: CASMPEASRGHEQYF
d_call: .; clone_size: .; v_call: TRBV7-2; j_call: TRBJ2-7; cdr3_nt: TGTGCCAGCAGCTTAGCGACGGGGTCCCACGAGCAGTACTTC; cdr3_aa: CASSLATGSHEQYF
d_call: TRBD1; clone_size: .; v_call: TRBV11-3; j_call: TRBJ2-1; cdr3_nt: TGTGCCAGCAGCTTAAGGACAGGATACATCAGCTCCTACAATGAGCAGTTCTTC; cdr3_aa: CASSLRTGYISSYNEQFF
d_call: TRBD2; clone_size: .; v_call: TRBV11-3; j_call: TRBJ2-1; cdr3_nt: TGTGCCAGCAGCTTAGGGGGATGGCTAGCGGAGTCGCTCTACAATGAGCAGTTCTTC; cdr3_aa: CASSLGGWLAESLYNEQFF
d_call: .; clone_size: .; v_call: TRBV27; j_call: TRBJ1-6; cdr3_nt: TGTGCCAGCAGTTGGAAGGGCGGGTATAATTCACCCCTCCACTTT; cdr3_aa: CASSWKGGYNSPLHF
d_call: TRBD1; clone_size: .; v_call: TRBV30; j_call: TRBJ1-4; cdr3_nt: TGTGCCTGGAGTGGCAGGGGGCATGAAAAACTGTTTTTT; cdr3_aa: CAWSGRGHEKLFF
d_call: .; clone_size: .; v_call: TRBV7-7; j_call: TRBJ2-2; cdr3_nt: TGTGCTAGCAGCCAAACCCGAGGGGGAGTCGGGGAGCTGTTTTTT; cdr3_aa: CASSQTRGGVGELFF
d_call: TRBD1; clone_size: once; v_call: TRBV5-1; j_call: TRBJ1-1; cdr3_nt: TGCGCCAGCAGCTCACCTGGTAACAGGGGGCTCGGTTCTGAAGCTTTCTTT; cdr3_aa: CASSSPGNRGLGSEAFF
d_call: .; clone_size: .; v_call: TRBV2; j_call: TRBJ1-6; cdr3_nt: TGTGCCAGCAGCATTGTGGGAGCCTATAATTCACCCCTCCACTTT; cdr3_aa: CASSIVGAYNSPLHF
d_call: .; clone_size: few; v_call: TRBV7-9; j_call: TRBJ2-7; cdr3_nt: TGTGCCAGCAGCCCCCCCGTCGGTCCTCCCTCCTACGAGCAGTACTTC; cdr3_aa: CASSPPVGPPSYEQYF
d_call: .; clone_size: .; v_call: TRBV28; j_call: TRBJ2-1; cdr3_nt: TGTGCCAGCAGTTCCGCTAGCCGTGGTCAGTTCTTC; cdr3_aa: CASSSASRGQFF
d_call: .; clone_size: few; v_call: TRBV5-6; j_call: TRBJ1-5; cdr3_nt: TGTGCCAGCAGCTCTGGAGGGGATCAGCCCCAGCATTTT; cdr3_aa: CASSSGGDQPQHF
d_call: .; clone_size: .; v_call: TRBV7-2; j_call: TRBJ2-2; cdr3_nt: TGTGCCAGCAGCTCCCTATGGGCGGGGAGAACCGGGGAGCTGTTTTTT; cdr3_aa: CASSSLWAGRTGELFF
d_call: .; clone_size: .; v_call: TRBV9; j_call: TRBJ2-6; cdr3_nt: TGTGCCAGCAGCGTAGAGAGATCTGGGGCCAACGTCCTGACTTTC; cdr3_aa: CASSVERSGANVLTF
d_call: .; clone_size: .; v_call: TRBV5-8; j_call: TRBJ1-5; cdr3_nt: TGTGCCAGCAGCTTGAACAGGGCGGGTCAGCCCCAGCATTTT; cdr3_aa: CASSLNRAGQPQHF
d_call: .; clone_size: .; v_call: TRBV18; j_call: TRBJ2-2; cdr3_nt: TGTGCCAGCTCACCCTCCCCGGACACCGGGGAGCTGTTTTTT; cdr3_aa: CASSPSPDTGELFF
d_call: TRBD2; clone_size: once; v_call: TRBV5-4; j_call: TRBJ2-1; cdr3_nt: TGTGCCAGCAGCCCCCCACTAGCGGGAGAAGATGAGCAGTTCTTC; cdr3_aa: CASSPPLAGEDEQFF
d_call: TRBD1; clone_size: .; v_call: TRBV7-2; j_call: TRBJ1-4; cdr3_nt: TGTGCCAGCAGCTTAAACAGGGGGGGTGAAAAACTGTTTTTT; cdr3_aa: CASSLNRGGEKLFF
d_call: .; clone_size: .; v_call: TRBV29-1; j_call: TRBJ2-1; cdr3_nt: TGCAGCGTTGCAGGGTTTGGGACTTCCGGAGGTCATGAGCAGTTCTTC; cdr3_aa: CSVAGFGTSGGHEQFF
d_call: .; clone_size: .; v_call: TRBV6-5; j_call: TRBJ1-1; cdr3_nt: TGTGCCAGCAGACTCTTGGGGCGGAACACTGAAGCTTTCTTT; cdr3_aa: CASRLLGRNTEAFF
d_call: TRBD1; clone_size: .; v_call: TRBV3-1/TRBV3-2; j_call: TRBJ1-1; cdr3_nt: TGTGCCAGCAGTCACAGGGGGTTAGAAGCTTTCTTT; cdr3_aa: CASSHRGLEAFF